This is a list of T cell receptor beta chains from one sample in a study of Ad26.COV2.S vaccination and SARS-CoV-2 variants. TCRdb's copy holds only in-frame clones and misses some; the assay was immunoSEQ multiplex PCR. The sample holds about 390,000 clones, around nine tenths seen once. The material was peripheral blood, obtained in a trial of Ad26.COV2.S vaccine versus placebo. Receptor source: a person aged 18 to 59 who received the Ad26.COV2.S COVID-19 vaccine or a placebo. Each CDR3 is given with its conserved first and last residue. A D gene is named only where the DNA matches it firmly. Clone size is stated in some rows and not others, as once, few, many or a class when expanded.

V	J	length	D	size	DNA	CDR3
TRBV2	TRBJ2-1	18	NA	NA	TGTGCCAGCAGTGTGGGGCTCATGGGGTTAAGCTCCTACAATGAGCAGTTCTTC	CASSVGLMGLSSYNEQFF
TRBV7-6	TRBJ1-1	16	NA	NA	TGTGCCAGCAGCTTAGGTTTTGGGCAGGGAAACACTGAAGCTTTCTTT	CASSLGFGQGNTEAFF
TRBV6-5	TRBJ1-2	15	TRBD1	NA	TGTGCCAGCAGTTACCAAGACAGGGGGTCTTATGGCTACACCTTC	CASSYQDRGSYGYTF
TRBV4-1	TRBJ2-7	13	NA	NA	TGCGCCAGCAGCCCACCGGGCCCCTACGAGCAGTACTTC	CASSPPGPYEQYF
TRBV6-2/TRBV6-3	TRBJ2-7	13	NA	NA	TGTGCCAGCAGTTACGCCAGATCCTACGAGCAGTACTTC	CASSYARSYEQYF
TRBV3-1/TRBV3-2	TRBJ1-1	14	TRBD1	NA	TGTGCCAGCGGCAGGTCGACAGGGGGCACTGAAGCTTTCTTT	CASGRSTGGTEAFF
TRBV9	TRBJ1-1	13	NA	NA	TGTGCCAGCAGCGTGGCTGTGAACACTGAAGCTTTCTTT	CASSVAVNTEAFF
TRBV4-3	TRBJ2-3	13	NA	NA	TGCGCCAGCAGCCAAGGGCACACAGATACGCAGTATTTT	CASSQGHTDTQYF
TRBV11-2	TRBJ1-1	13	TRBD1	NA	TGTGCCAGCAGCCCTGACAGGGGGCCTGAAGCTTTCTTT	CASSPDRGPEAFF
TRBV30	TRBJ2-2	15	NA	once	TGTGCCGGCCGGAAAAGTGGATCGAACACCGGGGAGCTGTTTTTT	CAGRKSGSNTGELFF
TRBV5-1	TRBJ1-6	15	NA	NA	TGCGCCAGCAGAGAGACGACTACCAATAATTCACCCCTCCACTTT	CASRETTTNNSPLHF
TRBV29-1	TRBJ1-1	11	NA	NA	TGCAGCGTTGGGGAGCTCACTGAAGCTTTCTTT	CSVGELTEAFF
TRBV6-2/TRBV6-3	TRBJ1-4	14	TRBD1	NA	TGTGCCAGCAGTTTACAGGGGGCGGGTGAAAAACTGTTTTTT	CASSLQGAGEKLFF